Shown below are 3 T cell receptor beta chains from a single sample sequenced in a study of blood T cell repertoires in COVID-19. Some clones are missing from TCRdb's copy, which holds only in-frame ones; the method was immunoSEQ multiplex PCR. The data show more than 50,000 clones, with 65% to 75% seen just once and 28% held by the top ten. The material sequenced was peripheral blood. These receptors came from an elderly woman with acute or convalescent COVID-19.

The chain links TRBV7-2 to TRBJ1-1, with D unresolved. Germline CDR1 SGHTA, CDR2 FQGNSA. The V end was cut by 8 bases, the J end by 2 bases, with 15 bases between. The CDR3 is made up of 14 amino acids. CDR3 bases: TGTGCCAGCCGACCCGATCCGGGTAACACTGAAGCTTTCTTT. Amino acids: CASRPDPGNTEAFF.

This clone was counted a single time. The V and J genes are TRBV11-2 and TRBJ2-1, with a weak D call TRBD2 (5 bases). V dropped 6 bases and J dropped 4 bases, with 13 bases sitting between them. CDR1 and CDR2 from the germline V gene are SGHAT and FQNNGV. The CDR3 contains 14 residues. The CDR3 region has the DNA TGTGCCAGCAGTTCCGTAGCGACATACAATGAGCAGTTCTTC. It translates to CASSSVATYNEQFF.

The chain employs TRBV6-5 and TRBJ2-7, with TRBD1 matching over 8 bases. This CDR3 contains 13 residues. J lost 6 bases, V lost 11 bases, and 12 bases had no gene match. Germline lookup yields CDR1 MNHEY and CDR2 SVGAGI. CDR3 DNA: TGTGCCTCCTCTCCCGGACAGGGACGCGAGCAGTACTTC. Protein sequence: CASSPGQGREQYF.